This T cell receptor beta chain was identified in a study of blood T cell repertoires in COVID-19 (dated by TCRdb to the early 2020s). Regarding the research as a whole: Samples from collaborators originated in the United States, Italy and Spain and spanned both the acute and convalescent phases of COVID-19. The prospective study material was composed of cDNA or gDNA derived from T cells, B-cell-depleted T cells, or PBMCs. Samples came from the ongoing ImmuneRACE study (first 160 participants) plus 1,254 subjects from 6 global collaborators. A freely available public database, intended as a resource for researchers studying the immune response to SARS-CoV-2, is where the repertoires were released. Sample metadata almost always included a de-identified subject ID, COVID-19 status, age in years and sex. Where available, HLA class I and class II types were obtained from metadata supplied by the sample provider rather than from assay-based typing. Deeply sampled blood TCRbeta repertoires from subjects exposed to, actively infected with, or recovered from COVID-19 were included in the dataset. Study-level results and caveats: The amount of clinical and demographic metadata varied by source and participant and was provided uncurated.

Enrolling through a virtual design, the prospective study's participants ranged in age from roughly 18 to 90 years and lived across 24 United States geographic areas. In the prospective study, cohorts were assigned on the basis of participant-reported clinical history obtained from a screening survey and a study questionnaire. In the prospective study, mobile phlebotomists collected whole blood, serum and a nasopharyngeal or oropharyngeal swab from each participant. Participants in the prospective study had the option to provide additional blood draws and questionnaires over a roughly two-month period. Before DNA extraction, prospective study blood samples were shipped either frozen or at room temperature. About this clone: Which antigen it targets is not known. Base qualities are missing; no much larger clone stands one base away.

TCRbeta CDR3 regions were amplified from genomic DNA by means of the immunoSEQ Assay, a bias-controlled multiplex PCR. Turning to the authors' computational methods: The number of nucleated cells in each sample was estimated by amplification of reference gene primers within the assay. To quantify the absolute abundance of each unique TCRbeta CDR3 rearrangement, sequence reads were collapsed and filtered. For each sample, productive Simpson clonality was calculated as the square root of Simpson's diversity index over productive rearrangements. The immuneACCESS repertoire file appears here via TCRdb, limited to in-frame rearrangements. These files lack a portion of the clones; in checked studies, under half of the deficit traces to unresolved V genes, and the cause of the others is not known. That table furnishes V, J and clone size, whereas the DNA furnished D and trimming. For this sample the table gives around 250,000 clones, of which around 89% were detected only once. The leading ten clones occupy roughly 1.2% of the sample.

Trimming at the junction amounts to 1 base on V and 5 bases on J, and the germline ends lie 17 bases apart. The CDR3 goes from the cysteine to the phenylalanine over 16 residues. The sequence is cut down to CDR3 DNA, 48 bases in frame from base 1. Taken from the germline V gene, the CDR1 and CDR2 loops are SGHAT and FQNNGV. The sequencing input was PBMCs or T cells enriched from blood (not recorded which). This TCR was sampled from a woman in her 40s with acute COVID-19. The rearranged segments are TRBV11-2 and TRBJ1-2; TRBD1 is possibly the D segment (5 matching bases). CDR3 region: CASSLGGTADLYGYTF. Read as DNA, the sequence is TGTGCCAGCAGCTTAGGCGGGACGGCCGACCTTTATGGCTACACCTTC.